These 14 T cell receptor beta chains came from one sample sequenced in a study of T cell responses to AZD1222 COVID-19 vaccine. Sequencing was performed with immunoSEQ multiplex PCR; in TCRdb, only in-frame clones are kept and a portion is missing. The sample lists roughly 120,000 clones; about 90% were seen once. Sequenced material: peripheral blood, taken 28 days after the second AZD1222 dose. The source is an adult who received the AZD1222 COVID-19 vaccine.

CDR3 residues: CASSLGAGRGTNYGYTF. DNA for the CDR3: TGTGCCAGCAGCTTAGGGGCAGGAAGGGGTACTAACTATGGCTACACCTTC. This chain joins TRBV7-2 and TRBJ1-2; D might be TRBD1 (5 bases). Trimming cost V 1 base and J 0 bases, with 15 bases left between them. The V gene's germline CDR1 is SGHTA and CDR2 FQGNSA. This CDR3 is 17 amino acids long.

This rearrangement joins TRBV7-9 to TRBJ2-7; tentative D call: TRBD1 (5 bases). The CDR3 spans 13 residues. Trimming took off 1 base at V and 5 bases at J, with 9 bases between the two ends. Looked up from germline, CDR1 is SEHNR and CDR2 is FQNEAQ (reference sequence). The CDR3 DNA reads as TGTGCCAGCAGCTTAGTTCTCAGGGACGAGCAGTACTTC. Translated: CASSLVLRDEQYF.

This chain uses TRBV4-1 with TRBJ1-5; D may be TRBD1 (5 bases). The V and J ends lost 3 bases and 1 base respectively, with 10 bases between them. The CDR3 is 15 amino acids. Germline CDR1 and CDR2: MGHRA and YSYEKL. The CDR3 spells CASSQGVVSNQPQHF. CDR3 DNA: TGCGCCAGCAGCCAGGGGGTCGTGAGCAATCAGCCCCAGCATTTT.

This rearrangement joins TRBV18 to TRBJ2-1; TRBD2 matches 7 bases. V shed 6 bases and J 5 bases; nucleotides not matched to a gene: 19. The CDR3 extends over 18 amino acids. Germline values: CDR1 KGHSH, CDR2 LQKENI. The CDR3 DNA reads as TGTGCCAGCTCCCGATTGGTACCGACTCCCGGGGGGAACAATGAGCAGTTCTTC. This encodes CASSRLVPTPGGNNEQFF.

There are a few counts of this clone. V is TRBV19 and J is TRBJ1-5, with a weak D call TRBD1 (5 bases). This CDR3 has 13 residues. The V and J ends lost 10 bases and 7 bases respectively, with 17 bases between them. Per germline, CDR1 LNHDA and CDR2 SQIVND (reference sequence). The CDR3 coding sequence is TGTGCCACCTCGCTGGGATGGGGCCAGCCCCAGCATTTT. This gives the protein CATSLGWGQPQHF.

The chain employs TRBV28 and TRBJ1-5; 7 nucleotides match TRBD1. The V segment lost 7 bases and the J segment 3 bases; nucleotides outside the gene matches: 12. CDR1 is MDHEN and CDR2 is SYDVKM in the germline V gene. This CDR3 region has 16 residues. Here the CDR3 reads CASNIDRVRLNQPQHF. The CDR3 DNA reads as TGTGCCAGCAATATAGACAGGGTCCGTCTCAATCAGCCCCAGCATTTT.

The chain recombines TRBV7-9 with TRBJ1-1; TRBD1 is a possible D gene (6 bases). Germline loops: CDR1 SEHNR, CDR2 FQNEAQ (reference sequence). The germline V and J ends were trimmed by 0 bases and 11 bases, with 16 bases remaining between them. The length of the CDR3 is 14 residues. CDR3 sequence reads: CASSLAMNRVRAFF. DNA for the CDR3: TGTGCCAGCAGCTTAGCCATGAACAGGGTGCGGGCTTTCTTT.

The gene calls are TRBV19 and TRBJ2-1; D possibly corresponds to TRBD2 (5 bases). Germline lookup yields CDR1 LNHDA and CDR2 SQIVND (reference sequence). The CDR3 contains 14 residues. V shed 3 bases and J shed 3 bases, with 9 bases lying between them. CDR3 loop: CASSILRDYNEQFF. The CDR3 nucleotides read TGTGCCAGTAGTATTTTACGGGACTACAATGAGCAGTTCTTC. The full variable domain, in which reference TRBV19 and TRBJ2-1 provide the parts outside the CDR3, is DGGITQSPKYLFRKEGQNVTLSCEQNLNHDAMYWYRQDPGQGLRLIYYSQIVNDFQKGDIAEGYSVSREKKESFPLTVTSAQKNPTAFYLCASSILRDYNEQFFGPGTRLTVL.

The chain has TRBV19 and TRBJ1-1; 9 bases agree with TRBD1. With 6 bases clipped from V and 5 bases from J, the junction kept 4 bases outside the gene matches. The CDR3 has 13 amino acids. Germline CDR1 is LNHDA and CDR2 is SQIVND (reference sequence). Here the CDR3 reads CASSLQGATEAFF. CDR3 nucleotides: TGTGCCAGTAGCCTACAGGGGGCAACTGAAGCTTTCTTT.

This chain uses TRBV24-1 with TRBJ2-7, with TRBD1 matching over 9 bases. The CDR3 runs 16 residues. Germline-derived CDR1 and CDR2 are KGHDR and SFDVKD. V was clipped by 5 bases and J by 3 bases; unmatched bases: 10. The DNA of the CDR3 is TGTGCCACCAGTGCCGGTGGACAGGGGACCCTCTACGAGCAGTACTTC. As protein: CATSAGGQGTLYEQYF.

The chain employs TRBV15 and TRBJ1-1, with D possibly TRBD1 on 6 matching bases. From germline, CDR1 is LNHNV and CDR2 YYDKDF (reference sequence). Trimming shortened V by 0 bases and J by 7 bases, and 12 bases separated the two germline ends. The CDR3 has 14 residues. CDR3 DNA sequence: TGTGCCACCAGCAGAGAAGGGGGGAGCTTTGAAGCTTTCTTT. Its protein is CATSREGGSFEAFF.

The J gene is TRBJ1-2, the V gene TRBV5-6; D gene unclear. Germline V lookup: CDR1 SGHDT, CDR2 YYEEEE. The V end was cut by 4 bases, the J end by 3 bases, with 16 bases between. The CDR3 extends over 15 amino acids. The CDR3 spells CASSRKRTGDYGYTF. The CDR3 DNA reads as TGTGCCAGCAGCCGGAAGCGTACCGGTGACTATGGCTACACCTTC.

J is TRBJ2-3 and V is TRBV27; D might be TRBD2 (6 bases). The CDR3 extends over 13 amino acids. CDR1 is MNHEY, CDR2 SMNVEV, per germline (reference sequence). Trimming left V 0 bases short and J 8 bases short, with 9 bases between. CDR3 DNA sequence: TGTGCCAGCAGTTTATCGGAGGGAGGTACGCAGTATTTT. Its translation is CASSLSEGGTQYF.

The CDR3 DNA is TGTGCCAGCAGCTTAGACATGCGCGATACGCAGTATTTT. Its translation is CASSLDMRDTQYF. The rearrangement links TRBV7-2 to TRBJ2-3, with no clear D. The CDR3 has 13 residues. The germline CDR1 and CDR2 sequences are SGHTA and FQGNSA. V gave up 1 base and J gave up 6 bases, with 8 bases separating them.